One sample yielded the 10 T cell receptor beta chains listed below, sequenced in a study of lymphopenia after photon versus proton radiotherapy. Profiling relied on immunoSEQ multiplex PCR, and the TCRdb table lists in-frame clones only, not all of them. The data contain some 20,000 clones, roughly 89% of them singletons. The sample was peripheral blood, taken from a patient treated with proton-based radiotherapy. Every receptor here comes from an elderly man with esophageal cancer.

The genes are TRBV9 and TRBJ1-1; 7 bases fit TRBD1. The V gene's germline CDR1 is SGDLS and CDR2 YYNGEE. Losses at the gene ends were 3 bases for V and 3 bases for J; bases not matched to a gene: 5. This CDR3 contains 14 residues. The CDR3 here is CASSARDSYTEAFF. The CDR3 nucleotides read TGTGCCAGCAGCGCTAGGGACAGCTACACTGAAGCTTTCTTT.

V and J are TRBV30 and TRBJ1-2; TRBD1 might be the D (5 bases). The CDR3 totals 11 residues. Per germline, CDR1 GTSNPN and CDR2 SVGIG (reference sequence). V dropped 8 bases and J dropped 2 bases, with 9 bases sitting between them. Here the CDR3 reads CAQTANYGYTF. Written as DNA, the CDR3 is TGTGCCCAGACAGCCAACTATGGCTACACCTTC. Variable domain in full (rest from reference TRBV30 and TRBJ1-2): SQTIHQWPATLVQPVGSPLSLECTVEGTSNPNLYWYRQAAGRGLQLLFYSVGIGQISSEVPQNLSASRPQDRQFILSSKKLLLSDSGFYLCAQTANYGYTFGSGTRLTVV.

The V gene is TRBV18, the J gene TRBJ2-3; the match to TRBD1 covers 9 bases. Trimming removed 6 bases from V and 3 bases from J; junction bases left unmatched: 13. Germline CDR1 is KGHSH and CDR2 is LQKENI. The CDR3 spans 17 residues. For the CDR3, the DNA is TGTGCCAGCTCCCTGAGACTACGGGACAGGGTGACAGATACGCAGTATTTT. Translated, it gives CASSLRLRDRVTDTQYF.

The J gene is TRBJ1-5, the V gene TRBV19; TRBD1 is a possible D gene (6 bases). Germline CDR1 LNHDA, CDR2 SQIVND (reference sequence). The CDR3 extends over 14 amino acids. V was clipped by 3 bases and J by 0 bases, with 6 bases between them. CDR3 nucleotides: TGTGCCAGTAGTATGGGACATAGCAATCAGCCCCAGCATTTT. This codes for CASSMGHSNQPQHF. Based on the CDR3 plus reference TRBV19 and TRBJ1-5, the full variable domain is DGGITQSPKYLFRKEGQNVTLSCEQNLNHDAMYWYRQDPGQGLRLIYYSQIVNDFQKGDIAEGYSVSREKKESFPLTVTSAQKNPTAFYLCASSMGHSNQPQHFGDGTRLSIL.

Points on this clone: In this CDR3 the conserved last residue, phenylalanine or tryptophan, is missing, so a read error is likely. V usage is TRBV5-1 and J usage is TRBJ1-1, with D hard to call. Germline CDR1 is SGHRS and CDR2 is YFSETQ. Trimming left V 3 bases short and J 5 bases short, with 14 bases between. There are 14 residues in the CDR3. CDR3 sequence reads: CASSSSGIGTEAFL. The CDR3, as DNA: TGCGCCAGCAGCTCTAGTGGGATTGGGACTGAAGCTTTCTTA.

The chain joins TRBV5-4 to TRBJ1-5; D gene uncertain. CDR3 length equals 12 residues. In germline, CDR1 is SGHNT, CDR2 YYREEE (reference sequence). V lost 1 base and J lost 7, with 6 bases in between. CDR3 coding DNA: TGTGCCAGCAGCTTGTTGGGGCAGCCCCAGCATTTT. It specifies CASSLLGQPQHF.

The chain carries TRBV7-2 and TRBJ2-5; 8 nucleotides line up with TRBD2. Germline trimming cut 5 bases from V and 7 bases from J; bases unmatched to any gene: 9. Germline V gene lookup returns CDR1 SGHTA and CDR2 FQGNSA. This CDR3 contains 14 residues. CDR3 nucleotide sequence: TGTGCCAGCAGCCCCAGACTAGCGTCTGGGACCCAGTACTTC. Its protein is CASSPRLASGTQYF.

This sequence joins TRBV6-6 and TRBJ1-1, with D possibly matching TRBD1 (6 bases). This CDR3 is built from 16 residues. Germline values: CDR1 MNHNY, CDR2 SVGAGI (reference sequence). The V end lost 2 bases, the J end lost 3 bases, and 16 bases lay between the germline ends. CDR3 sequence: CASSYLSGEGDTEAFF. The CDR3 region has the DNA TGTGCCAGCAGTTACCTTTCCGGTGAGGGGGACACTGAAGCTTTCTTT.

Here the CDR3 reads CASRETSATFTDTQYF. For the CDR3, the DNA is TGTGCCAGCCGAGAGACTAGCGCTACCTTCACAGATACGCAGTATTTT. This chain uses TRBV28 with TRBJ2-3; 8 bases line up with TRBD2. The CDR3 totals 16 residues. Per the germline V gene, CDR1 is MDHEN and CDR2 is SYDVKM. The J segment lost 2 bases and the V segment lost 8 bases, leaving 12 bases of the junction unmatched.

The chain links TRBV2 to TRBJ2-7; D assignment may be TRBD1 or TRBD2 (5 bases each). Germline-derived CDR1 and CDR2 are SNHLY and FYNNEI. There are 14 residues in the CDR3. Between the trimmed V and J ends, which lost 10 bases and 5 bases, there was a span of 21 bases. The CDR3 reads CATKPGLAIHEQYF. The DNA for the CDR3 is TGTGCCACCAAACCGGGGCTTGCCATCCACGAGCAGTACTTC.